Below, 13 T cell receptor beta chains from the same sample are listed, as sequenced in a study of T cells after posttransplantation cyclophosphamide. Measured with immunoSEQ multiplex PCR; TCRdb has only the in-frame clones, and not every one. In total the sample includes roughly 42,000 clones, none of them seen once. The sequenced sample was PBMCs. The receptors originated from a woman between 50 and 59 years old in good health and a related stem cell transplant donor.

This clone has a handful of counts. J is TRBJ1-2 and V is TRBV6-5, with D maybe TRBD1 (5 bases). The CDR3 is made up of 16 amino acids. CDR1 MNHEY and CDR2 SVGAGI come from the germline V gene. Trimming removed 1 base from V and 3 bases from J, with 15 bases in between. CDR3 bases: TGTGCCAGCAGTTACTACAGGCGTCAGGAAGACTATGGCTACACCTTC. It yields the protein CASSYYRRQEDYGYTF.

This clone appeared many times. The chain joins TRBV6-1 to TRBJ2-3; the D gene is possibly TRBD2 (5 bases). This CDR3 spans 19 amino acids. V lost 4 bases, J lost 0 bases, and 23 bases lay in between. The germline V gene has CDR1 MNHNS and CDR2 SASEGT. The chain's CDR3 is CASSGTPGRTRASTDTQYF. CDR3 DNA sequence: TGTGCCAGCAGTGGCACCCCCGGGCGGACGAGGGCTAGCACAGATACGCAGTATTTT.

This clone appeared many times. The J gene is TRBJ1-3, the V gene TRBV5-1, with a possible D match to TRBD1 (6 bases). V was shortened by 4 bases and J by 2 bases, with 13 bases between the two germline ends. The CDR3 covers 15 residues. Germline CDR1 is SGHRS and CDR2 is YFSETQ. CDR3 sequence (DNA): TGCGCCAGCAGCGGGGGCCCGACCCCTGGAAACACCATATATTTT. This gives the protein CASSGGPTPGNTIYF.

This clone came up many times. The rearrangement joins TRBV27 to TRBJ1-5, with D possibly TRBD1 on 5 matching bases. The V end lost 3 bases, the J end lost 4 bases, and 16 bases lay between the germline ends. This CDR3 region has 16 residues. The germline V gene has CDR1 MNHEY and CDR2 SMNVEV (reference sequence). CDR3 nucleotides: TGTGCCAGCAGTTTGAGTCGCGGGACGGTAAATCAGCCCCAGCATTTT. Protein: CASSLSRGTVNQPQHF.

This clone has a count of ten or more. This chain uses TRBV30 with TRBJ1-1; TRBD1 might be the D (6 bases). V dropped 0 bases and J dropped 6 bases, with 8 bases sitting between them. The CDR3 runs 12 residues. Germline CDR1 reads GTSNPN; CDR2 reads SVGIG (reference sequence). The CDR3 sequence is CAWSVQGSEAFF. DNA for the CDR3: TGTGCCTGGAGTGTACAGGGCTCTGAAGCTTTCTTT.

This clone was detected ten times or more. This chain uses TRBV6-1 with TRBJ1-2; TRBD1 is a possible D gene (5 bases). Trimming cost V 4 bases and J 8 bases, with 20 bases left between them. This CDR3 region has 15 residues. CDR1 MNHNS and CDR2 SASEGT come from the germline V gene. This chain's CDR3 is CASSGGGRGRIGYTF. CDR3 bases: TGTGCCAGCAGTGGCGGTGGTAGGGGCCGGATAGGCTACACCTTC.

This clone showed up many times. The chain has TRBV19 and TRBJ2-2; 7 positions agree with TRBD1. The trim removed 9 bases at V and 4 bases at J, leaving 8 bases unmatched. CDR3 size: 14 residues. In germline, CDR1 is LNHDA, CDR2 SQIVND (reference sequence). CDR3 nucleotide sequence: TGTGCCAGCCAGACAGGGTCCGGCACCGGGGAGCTGTTTTTT. Translation: CASQTGSGTGELFF.

Many counts were recorded for this clone. The chain carries TRBV2 and TRBJ1-2, with a tentative D call TRBD1 (5 bases). The CDR3 is 13 residues long. Germline lookup yields CDR1 SNHLY and CDR2 FYNNEI. Trimming left V 6 bases short and J 8 bases short, with 16 bases between. The CDR3 spells CASSQSTEAGYTF. The CDR3 DNA reads TGTGCCAGCAGCCAATCGACAGAAGCCGGCTACACCTTC.

This clone was counted many times. V gene TRBV18 combines with J gene TRBJ2-1; 9 bases map to TRBD2. The V and J ends lost 2 bases and 4 bases, in that order; junction bases with no gene match: 6. The CDR3 contains 16 residues. Germline CDR1 KGHSH, CDR2 LQKENI. CDR3 sequence (DNA): TGTGCCAGCTCACCATTTCCTAGCGGGGCTTACAATGAGCAGTTCTTC. It specifies CASSPFPSGAYNEQFF.

There are many counts of this clone. V is TRBV28 and J is TRBJ1-2; 12 bases are a match to TRBD1. The CDR3 runs to 17 residues. With 4 bases clipped from V and 4 bases from J, the junction kept 10 bases outside the gene matches. Germline CDR1 is MDHEN and CDR2 is SYDVKM. The DNA of the CDR3 is TGTGCCAGCAGTTCCTCCGGGACAGGGGGCGGTGGCTATGGCTACACCTTC. This sequence encodes CASSSSGTGGGGYGYTF.

This clone was counted many times. The rearrangement links TRBV11-2 to TRBJ2-1; possibly TRBD2 for D (6 bases). V lost 5 bases to trimming and J lost 9 bases, with 8 bases between them. Germline loops: CDR1 SGHAT, CDR2 FQNNGV. The CDR3 runs to 11 residues. Written as DNA, the CDR3 is TGTGCCAGCAGCCAGACTAGTGAGCAGTTCTTC. Protein sequence: CASSQTSEQFF.

This clone was recorded at least ten times. The rearrangement joins TRBV25-1 to TRBJ1-1; no firm D call. The CDR3 covers 14 residues. Trimming took off 7 bases at V and 1 base at J, with 13 bases between the two ends. Germline V gene lookup returns CDR1 MGHDK and CDR2 SYGVNS. CDR3 sequence reads: CASIPTGKNTEAFF. The CDR3 DNA follows: TGTGCCAGCATCCCCACCGGGAAGAACACTGAAGCTTTCTTT. The whole variable domain, remainder taken from reference TRBV25-1 and TRBJ1-1, is EADIYQTPRYLVIGTGKKITLECSQTMGHDKMYWYQQDPGMELHLIHYSYGVNSTEKGDLSSESTVSRIRTEHFPLTLESARPSHTSQYLCASIPTGKNTEAFFGQGTRLTVV.

V and J are TRBV27 and TRBJ1-3; D perhaps matches TRBD1 (6 bases). The CDR3 has 15 residues. V was cut by 4 bases and J by 3 bases, with 13 bases left in between. Germline CDR1 and CDR2: MNHEY and SMNVEV (reference sequence). The CDR3 here is CASSSAGQIGNTIYF. The CDR3 nucleotides are TGTGCCAGCAGTTCGGCCGGACAGATTGGAAACACCATATATTTT.